The 5 T cell receptor beta chains listed next were all sequenced from one sample in a study of shared clonotypes between healthy human individuals. Assay used: immunoSEQ multiplex PCR; TCRdb lists only in-frame clones, some missing. The sample includes a few million clones, around 92% seen only once; the top ten take 0.3% to 0.45%. Sequencing input: naive CD4+ T cells from PBMCs. Subset given: CD45RA+ positively selected. The receptors were sampled from a young man in good health. Some clones in this sample may be carry-over from other donors' samples.

The CDR3 loop reads CASSLDLSSTDTQYF. The CDR3 bases are TGTGCCAGCAGCTTGGATCTCAGTAGCACAGATACGCAGTATTTT. The chain joins TRBV5-4 to TRBJ2-3; D unresolved. The CDR3 is 15 amino acids. Germline V gene lookup returns CDR1 SGHNT and CDR2 YYREEE (reference sequence). Trimming stripped 0 bases from V and 0 bases from J, with 8 bases between.

CDR3 region: CASATQGADTQYF. As DNA, the CDR3 is TGCGCCAGCGCAACCCAGGGGGCAGATACGCAGTATTTT. The V call is TRBV5-1, the J call TRBJ2-3; 7 nucleotides match TRBD1. Trimming removed 7 bases from V and 4 bases from J; junction bases left unmatched: 6. Germline loops: CDR1 SGHRS, CDR2 YFSETQ. This CDR3 region has 13 residues.

This clone was counted only a few times. The V gene is TRBV10-3, the J gene TRBJ1-5, with 7 bases that match TRBD1. V gave up 6 bases and J gave up 4 bases; unmatched junction bases: 0. There are 12 residues in the CDR3. Germline V lookup: CDR1 ENHRY, CDR2 SYGVKD. The CDR3 DNA reads as TGTGCCATCAGCAGGGGGAATCAGCCCCAGCATTTT. Protein sequence: CAISRGNQPQHF.

This clone was seen once. The V call is TRBV5-1, the J call TRBJ2-4, with D perhaps matching TRBD2 (5 bases). The V end lost 3 bases, the J end lost 7 bases, and 14 bases lay between the germline ends. This CDR3 spans 14 amino acids. CDR1 SGHRS and CDR2 YFSETQ come from the germline V gene. The CDR3 nucleotides are TGCGCCAGCAGCTCGGGATCCCAAGGGAACATTCAGTACTTC. Translation: CASSSGSQGNIQYF.

In the case of this clone: Other DNA sequences from this sample encode an identical CDR3 as well. J is TRBJ1-1 and V is TRBV7-3; D remains ambiguous. The length of the CDR3 is 13 residues. Germline V lookup: CDR1 SGHTA, CDR2 FQGTGA. Trimming removed 5 bases from V and 2 bases from J, with 9 bases in between. DNA of the CDR3: TGTGCCAGCAGCCCACGCCTTAACACTGAAGCTTTCTTT. Translation: CASSPRLNTEAFF.